The clone carrying this T cell receptor beta chain has only one observation. Its matching antigen is unknown. Losses at the gene ends were 5 bases for V and 1 base for J; bases not matched to a gene: 5. This CDR3 comprises 15 residues. Germline CDR1 reads SEHNR; CDR2 reads FQNEAQ (reference sequence). This entry belongs to a study of T cell responses to AZD1222 COVID-19 vaccine. Notes on the study in general: Baseline seropositivity occurred in only six AZD1222 recipients.

Sequencing was performed with immunoSEQ multiplex PCR; in TCRdb, only in-frame clones are kept and a portion is missing. The table includes roughly 170,000 clones, 85% to 95% detected once. This sequence originates from an adult who received the AZD1222 COVID-19 vaccine. The V gene is TRBV7-9, the J gene TRBJ1-1; 9 nucleotides line up with TRBD1. The sample was peripheral blood, taken 28 days after the second AZD1222 dose. The CDR3 spells CASSKHRGQNTEAFF. The CDR3 nucleotides read TGTGCCAGCAGCAAACACAGGGGGCAGAACACTGAAGCTTTCTTT.